A single sample is the source of the 6 T cell receptor beta chains below, sequenced in a study of T cells in women clearing cervical HPV infection. Sequencing used immunoSEQ multiplex PCR; TCRdb keeps in-frame clones, though not all of them. Its clone listing holds tens of thousands of clones. The sample taken for sequencing was blood buffy coat. All receptors derive from a woman between 18 and 70 years old with a cervical HPV16 infection that either progressed to CIN3+ or cleared (not recorded which).

Concerning this clone itself: The read terminates 3 residues ahead of where the CDR3 ends, so the germline J gene completes it. The V gene is TRBV7-9, the J gene TRBJ2-7, with a possible D match to TRBD2 (6 bases). The CDR3 has 15 amino acids. The V end lost 5 bases, the J end lost 3 bases, and 17 bases lay between the germline ends. The germline gives CDR1 SEHNR, CDR2 FQNEAQ (reference sequence). CDR3 DNA (partial): TGTGCCAGCAGCGATAGAGGACTATCAGGCTACGAG. Translation gives CASSDRGLSGYE. The CDR3 reads in full as CASSDRGLSGYEQYF.

A remark on this clone: This CDR3 is also generated by other DNA sequences in the sample. Incomplete CDR3 DNA: TGTGCCAGCAGTGGGGACAGTGAA. Its translation is CASSGDSE. The full CDR3 sequence reads CASSGDSEAFF. V is TRBV2 and J is TRBJ1-1; TRBD1 matches at 7 bases. Read data end 3 residues before the CDR3 end; the end is taken from the germline J gene. CDR3 length equals 11 residues. Germline CDR1 SNHLY, CDR2 FYNNEI. V was clipped by 4 bases and J by 7 bases; unmatched bases: 0.

Worth noting for this clone: From the germline J gene comes the end of the CDR3, since the read stops 3 residues before it. This sequence joins TRBV4-2 and TRBJ2-7; TRBD2 aligns across 7 bases. Germline V gives CDR1 LGHNA, CDR2 YNFKEQ. This CDR3 has 15 amino acids. The V and J ends lost 1 base and 0 bases, in that order; junction bases with no gene match: 3. The part of the CDR3 DNA that was read is TGTGCCAGCAGCCAAGGTGGCGGGAGCTCCTACGAG. It yields the protein CASSQGGGSSYE. Given in full, the CDR3 is CASSQGGGSSYEQYF.

As for this clone: The sequence runs out 3 residues before the end of the CDR3; the remainder is reconstructed from the germline J gene. Different DNA sequences within this sample yield the same CDR3. V gene TRBV10-2 combines with J gene TRBJ1-3; 7 nucleotides align to TRBD1. Trimming removed 2 bases from V and 1 base from J; junction bases left unmatched: 2. The germline V gene has CDR1 WSHSY and CDR2 SAAADI. The CDR3 contains 15 residues. The CDR3 bases that were read are TGCGCCAGCAGTGAGCACAGGGGTTCTGGAAACACC. Protein sequence: CASSEHRGSGNT. The complete CDR3 sequence is CASSEHRGSGNTIYF.

Details on this clone: The read finishes 3 residues shy of the CDR3 end, and the germline J gene is used to complete it. The V call is TRBV27, the J call TRBJ2-7; D may be TRBD1 (5 bases). This CDR3 is 14 amino acids long. The V gene lost 3 bases and the J gene lost 3 bases, with 12 bases spanning the gap. Germline lookup yields CDR1 MNHEY and CDR2 SMNVEV (reference sequence). CDR3 DNA (partial): TGTGCCAGCAGTTTTACTGGGCAGGGCTACGAG. Protein product: CASSFTGQGYE. In full, the CDR3 reads CASSFTGQGYEQYF.

About this clone itself: Sequencing ends 3 residues short of the CDR3 end; the germline J gene provides the rest. The chain uses TRBV5-1 and TRBJ2-2; D not resolved. The CDR3 is made up of 14 amino acids. V was trimmed by 5 bases and J by 1 base, leaving 9 bases between them. CDR1 is SGHRS and CDR2 is YFSETQ in the germline V gene. The CDR3 protein is CASRARVNTGELFF. The covered CDR3 bases are TGCGCCAGCAGAGCCCGGGTGAACACCGGGGAG.